This entry lists 29 T cell receptor beta chains sequenced from one sample in a study of beta chain features in type 1 diabetes. The study's findings and limits: A moderate, significant TCRB CDR3 shortening appeared in type 1 diabetes across four CD4+ subsets.

The study reverse transcribed the entire isolated RNA, so it sequenced expressed TCRB transcripts. This table comes from immunoSEQ multiplex PCR, and its TCRdb copy is limited to in-frame clones, with some not included. This repertoire shows nearly 700,000 clones, over 10% found once; its top ten account for approximately 0.022%. No antigen has been assigned to these receptors. The sequenced material came from naive CD4+ T cells from blood. These receptors were collected from a man aged 18 to 29 with type 1 diabetes.

This clone came up a few times. The chain couples TRBV10-3 to TRBJ2-1; 8 bases are shared with TRBD2. The length of the CDR3 is 14 residues. Germline CDR1 reads ENHRY; CDR2 reads SYGVKD. V trimming: 9 bases; J trimming: 8 bases; junction bases outside the gene matches: 12. Here the CDR3 DNA reads TGTGCCATTACCACGGGGGGGCCTCTCTATGAGCAGTTCTTC. Amino acid sequence: CAITTGGPLYEQFF.

This clone was seen a handful of times. Distinct nucleotide sequences in the sample also encode this CDR3. V gene TRBV5-1 combines with J gene TRBJ2-2; the D is unclear. Trimming cost V 2 bases and J 3 bases, with 8 bases left between them. The CDR3 length is 14 residues. The germline V gene has CDR1 SGHRS and CDR2 YFSETQ. The CDR3 protein is CASSLGLDTGELFF. CDR3 coding DNA: TGCGCCAGCAGCTTAGGATTGGACACCGGGGAGCTGTTTTTT.

This clone was seen only a few times. The V and J genes are TRBV5-1 and TRBJ1-1, with TRBD1 as a possible D gene (5 bases). This CDR3 has 14 residues. Germline V lookup: CDR1 SGHRS, CDR2 YFSETQ. Trimming removed 0 bases from V and 4 bases from J, with 10 bases in between. Here the CDR3 DNA reads TGCGCCAGCAGCTTGGTGGCAGGGAGCACTGAAGCTTTCTTT. It encodes CASSLVAGSTEAFF.

V usage is TRBV6-5 and J usage is TRBJ1-1, with D tentatively TRBD1 (5 bases). Germline lookup yields CDR1 MNHEY and CDR2 SVGAGI. The CDR3 is made up of 13 amino acids. The V gene lost 2 bases and the J gene lost 6 bases, with 10 bases spanning the gap. The CDR3 DNA follows: TGTGCCAGCAGTTACATGGGGCTCGCTGAAGCTTTCTTT. Translating gives CASSYMGLAEAFF.

This chain joins TRBV18 and TRBJ2-1; 7 nucleotides match TRBD2. This CDR3 has 18 residues. Germline V lookup: CDR1 KGHSH, CDR2 LQKENI. Trimming cost V 3 bases and J 0 bases; bases outside gene matches: 11. For the CDR3, the DNA is TGTGCCAGCTCACCTCTTCCGGGGGTAGCGGGCTCCTACAATGAGCAGTTCTTC. Amino acids: CASSPLPGVAGSYNEQFF.

The chain combines TRBV28 with TRBJ2-4; TRBD2 might be the D (5 bases). This CDR3 contains 15 residues. Germline CDR1 is MDHEN and CDR2 is SYDVKM. V was cut by 6 bases and J by 3 bases, with 15 bases left in between. The CDR3 sequence: CASSPLGVGKNIQYF. In DNA, the CDR3 is TGTGCCAGCAGCCCCCTGGGAGTGGGCAAAAACATTCAGTACTTC.

This clone has a handful of counts. V and J are TRBV27 and TRBJ2-1; 8 nucleotides match TRBD2. The CDR3 is made up of 17 amino acids. J was trimmed by 3 bases and V by 0 bases; bases with no gene match: 7. Germline loops: CDR1 MNHEY, CDR2 SMNVEV (reference sequence). DNA of the CDR3: TGTGCCAGCAGTTTATCGATTGCGGGGGGTGTCTACAATGAGCAGTTCTTC. It yields the protein CASSLSIAGGVYNEQFF.

This chain connects TRBV29-1 to TRBJ1-2, with D unclear. The CDR3 length is 12 residues. V was trimmed by 1 base and J by 14 bases, leaving 17 bases between them. Germline V lookup: CDR1 SQVTM, CDR2 ANQGSEA. For the CDR3, the DNA is TGCAGCGTTGAAGCCACCGATTCATTGAGGACCTTC. The encoded protein is CSVEATDSLRTF.

This clone was picked up a small number of times. The V gene is TRBV25-1, the J gene TRBJ2-6; D is unclear. The CDR3 sequence is 15 residues long. The germline V and J ends were trimmed by 4 bases and 4 bases, with 11 bases remaining between them. Germline CDR1 is MGHDK and CDR2 is SYGVNS. The CDR3 nucleotides are TGTGCCAGCAGTGTCGGGCCCTCGGGGGCCAACGTCCTGACTTTC. Its protein is CASSVGPSGANVLTF.

This clone was counted a few times. This chain uses TRBV27 with TRBJ2-5; perhaps TRBD2 as D (6 bases). CDR3 length: 14 residues. The V gene lost 2 bases and the J gene lost 1 base, with 8 bases spanning the gap. Germline V CDR1 and CDR2: MNHEY, SMNVEV (reference sequence). The CDR3 region is CASSLRRGQETQYF. As DNA, the CDR3 is TGTGCCAGCAGTTTACGGCGGGGCCAAGAGACCCAGTACTTC.

This chain links TRBV10-3 with TRBJ2-3, with 8 positions matching TRBD2. There are 15 residues in the CDR3. The germline gives CDR1 ENHRY, CDR2 SYGVKD. The ends lost 3 bases at V and 6 bases at J; junction bases unmatched: 8. CDR3 coding DNA: TGTGCCATCAGTGACGCGGGGGGCCCTGGGGATACGCAGTATTTT. Residues: CAISDAGGPGDTQYF.

The table lists this clone with a few counts. J is TRBJ2-5 and V is TRBV29-1, with D possibly called TRBD1 or TRBD2 (5 bases each). CDR3 size: 16 residues. In germline, CDR1 is SQVTM, CDR2 ANQGSEA. Trimming left V 3 bases short and J 7 bases short, with 24 bases between. The CDR3 DNA reads TGCAGCGTTGAGTTAGGCTTGGGGGTTCCGAGGGGGACCCAGTACTTC. This gives the protein CSVELGLGVPRGTQYF.

The chain uses TRBV27 and TRBJ1-5; a possible D gene is TRBD1 (6 bases). This CDR3 contains 14 residues. Between the trimmed V and J ends, which lost 6 bases and 6 bases, there was a span of 15 bases. Per the germline V gene, CDR1 is MNHEY and CDR2 is SMNVEV (reference sequence). The chain's CDR3 is CASSRAGGGQPQHF. The DNA for the CDR3 is TGTGCCAGCAGCCGAGCGGGGGGCGGTCAGCCCCAGCATTTT.

A note on this clone: Since a much larger clone is just one base distant, this may be a read error. This same CDR3 is encoded by further DNA sequences in the sample. The chain links TRBV9 to TRBJ1-1; TRBD1 matches at 7 bases. The junction had 3 bases not matched to a gene; V was cut back by 4 bases and J by 3 bases. The V gene's germline CDR1 is SGDLS and CDR2 YYNGEE. The CDR3 runs 13 residues. CDR3 amino acids: CASSTQGDTEAFF. The CDR3 DNA reads TGTGCCAGCAGCACCCAGGGGGACACTGAAGCTTTCTTT.

J is TRBJ1-2 and V is TRBV4-1; D call uncertain. Germline CDR1 and CDR2: MGHRA and YSYEKL. The CDR3 totals 14 residues. Trimming pared 4 bases from V and 5 bases from J, leaving 14 bases between. CDR3 DNA: TGCGCCAGCAGCCCGCCTCAGACTGATTATGGCTACACCTTC. Its translation: CASSPPQTDYGYTF.

In this sample, this clone turned up a few times. This chain connects TRBV2 to TRBJ1-1, with D possibly being TRBD1 (6 bases). Per the germline V gene, CDR1 is SNHLY and CDR2 is FYNNEI. CDR3 length: 15 residues. V gave up 6 bases and J gave up 5 bases, with 19 bases separating them. The CDR3, as DNA: TGTGCCAGCAGGGATACAGGGATTGGGAGGACTGAAGCTTTCTTT. This encodes CASRDTGIGRTEAFF.

This clone has just one count. The CDR3 reads CASSLQTSSGETQYF. CDR3 nucleotides: TGTGCCAGCAGCTTACAGACTAGCTCGGGAGAGACCCAGTACTTC. This rearrangement joins TRBV5-4 to TRBJ2-5; 7 bases match TRBD2. The CDR3 has 15 residues. Germline V gene sequence: CDR1 SGHNT, CDR2 YYREEE (reference sequence). V was pared by 2 bases and J by 4 bases, with 8 bases of the junction left unmatched.

This clone was detected a few times. This chain uses TRBV7-3 with TRBJ2-3; 13 bases agree with TRBD2. V shed 8 bases, J shed 1 base, and the junction held 0 bases outside the gene matches. CDR3 length equals 14 residues. Germline CDR1 reads SGHTA; CDR2 reads FQGTGA. The chain's CDR3 is CASGLAGGTDTQYF. The CDR3 DNA sequence: TGTGCCAGCGGACTAGCGGGGGGCACAGATACGCAGTATTTT.

The chain is built from TRBV19 and TRBJ1-6; 8 bases map to TRBD1. The CDR3 has 17 residues. V shed 6 bases, J shed 6 bases, and the junction held 13 bases outside the gene matches. Germline CDR1 LNHDA, CDR2 SQIVND (reference sequence). The CDR3: CASSAPAGTGANSPLHF. The CDR3 nucleotides read TGTGCCAGTAGCGCACCCGCCGGGACAGGCGCTAATTCACCCCTCCACTTT.

This clone was detected only a few times. V and J are TRBV7-9 and TRBJ2-7; 9 nucleotides agree with TRBD1. The trim removed 1 base at V and 2 bases at J, leaving 3 bases unmatched. Germline V gene sequence: CDR1 SEHNR, CDR2 FQNEAQ (reference sequence). The CDR3 has 15 amino acids. The CDR3 nucleotides read TGTGCCAGCAGCTTAGGGGACAGGGCCCCCTACGAGCAGTACTTC. The encoded protein is CASSLGDRAPYEQYF.

About this clone itself: The sample has other DNA sequences that encode this CDR3 too. The chain carries TRBV6-5 and TRBJ1-2; D gene unclear. Germline assignment: CDR1 MNHEY and CDR2 SVGAGI. There are 14 residues in the CDR3. The V and J ends lost 0 bases and 5 bases respectively, with 10 bases between them. The CDR3 region is CASSYSKGYYGYTF. As DNA, the CDR3 is TGTGCCAGCAGTTACTCTAAGGGTTATTATGGCTACACCTTC.

The chain recombines TRBV6-6 with TRBJ1-2; D remains ambiguous. Trimming took 5 bases from V and 7 from J, leaving 17 bases between them. The CDR3 is 14 residues long. Germline CDR1 reads MNHNY; CDR2 reads SVGAGI (reference sequence). CDR3 amino acids: CASSGDGVPGGYTF. CDR3 in DNA: TGTGCCAGCAGTGGGGATGGGGTTCCCGGTGGCTACACCTTC.

The chain is built from TRBV10-3 and TRBJ2-1; unclear D gene. The CDR3 extends over 15 amino acids. Germline V CDR1 and CDR2: ENHRY, SYGVKD. V lost 7 bases and J 5 bases, leaving 18 bases between the germline ends. The CDR3 DNA sequence: TGTGCCATCACCGCTCTCGGCGGAATAAACAATGAGCAGTTCTTC. This sequence encodes CAITALGGINNEQFF.

J is TRBJ1-5 and V is TRBV6-1; D gene ambiguous. This CDR3 spans 16 amino acids. CDR1 and CDR2 (germline): MNHNS, SASEGT. Trimming stripped 4 bases from V and 5 bases from J, with 18 bases between. For the CDR3, the DNA is TGTGCCAGCAGTGCCACTTATGCGTTACACGATCAGCCCCAGCATTTT. The encoded protein is CASSATYALHDQPQHF.

The chain is built from TRBV5-1 and TRBJ1-4; D is unresolved. V was pared by 2 bases and J by 8 bases, with 10 bases between. The CDR3 totals 13 residues. Germline CDR1 reads SGHRS; CDR2 reads YFSETQ. CDR3 DNA sequence: TGCGCCAGCAGCTTCGATTTGGGGGAAAAACTGTTTTTT. The encoded protein is CASSFDLGEKLFF.

This clone was counted a few times. V and J are TRBV6-1 and TRBJ2-7; tentatively, D is TRBD2 (6 bases). The CDR3 contains 15 residues. Germline V CDR1 and CDR2: MNHNS, SASEGT. The V end lost 3 bases, the J end lost 0 bases, and 12 bases lay between the germline ends. DNA for the CDR3: TGTGCCAGCAGTGACCAGGGAGGACCCTCCTACGAGCAGTACTTC. Amino acid sequence: CASSDQGGPSYEQYF.

This clone was recorded many times. The V call is TRBV10-3, the J call TRBJ2-3; D is undetermined. V gave up 10 bases and J gave up 0 bases, with 5 bases separating them. This CDR3 contains 11 residues. Germline V gene data show CDR1 as ENHRY and CDR2 as SYGVKD. This CDR3 reads CATFSTDTQYF. The CDR3 region has the DNA TGTGCCACCTTTAGCACAGATACGCAGTATTTT.

This clone turned up a few times. This chain links TRBV13 with TRBJ1-2, with D unresolved. Trimming pared 1 base from V and 8 bases from J, leaving 8 bases between. CDR1 is PRHDT, CDR2 FYEKMQ, per germline (reference sequence). This CDR3 has 12 residues. The CDR3 nucleotides read TGTGCCAGCAGCTTAGCGACAAGGGGCTACACCTTC. Amino acids: CASSLATRGYTF.

The chain employs TRBV29-1 and TRBJ1-5, with D uncertain. The CDR3 is 16 amino acids. Germline V gene sequence: CDR1 SQVTM, CDR2 ANQGSEA. V lost 6 bases to trimming and J lost 6 bases, with 24 bases between them. The CDR3 is CSVTTGVGSGSQPQHF. CDR3 sequence (DNA): TGCAGCGTCACAACTGGGGTCGGGTCGGGTAGTCAGCCCCAGCATTTT. Combining the CDR3 with reference TRBV29-1 and TRBJ1-5 gives the whole variable domain SAVISQKPSRDICQRGTSLTIQCQVDSQVTMMFWYRQQPGQSLTLIATANQGSEATYESGFVIDKFPISRPNLTFSTLTVSNMSPEDSSIYLCSVTTGVGSGSQPQHFGDGTRLSIL.